This T cell receptor beta chain was documented in a study of technical replicates of blood from several donors. Deletions cut 1 base from V and 0 bases from J, with 11 bases between. Germline CDR1 reads MGHRA; CDR2 reads YSYEKL. This CDR3 is 16 amino acids long. The method was immunoSEQ multiplex PCR; TCRdb's version includes in-frame clones alone and lacks a portion of them. The sample lists roughly 80,000 clones; roughly 94% were seen once. The source of this sequence is a human donor in good health. V gene TRBV4-1 combines with J gene TRBJ2-3; perhaps TRBD1 as D (6 bases). The sample was T cells isolated from PBMCs. The chain's CDR3 is CASSQAWDTSTDTQYF. CDR3 DNA sequence: TGCGCCAGCAGCCAAGCATGGGACACTAGCACAGATACGCAGTATTTT.